Each of the 8 T cell receptor beta chains below was sequenced from the same sample in a study of cytomegalovirus exposure and HLA in healthy donors. A multiplex PCR was run with 60 Vbeta primers and 13 Jbeta primers. TCRdb's copy holds only in-frame clones and misses some; the assay was immunoSEQ multiplex PCR. This table holds about 160,000 clones, roughly nine tenths found once. Sequenced: PBMCs. The receptors derive from a woman in her twenties or thirties in good health and CMV-seronegative.

The chain recombines TRBV28 with TRBJ1-5; tentative D call: TRBD1 (6 bases). The CDR3 consists of 18 residues. The ends were cut back, 6 bases at V and 2 bases at J, with 23 bases in the middle. Germline loops: CDR1 MDHEN, CDR2 SYDVKM. The chain's CDR3 is CASSQRGGRGWGNQPQHF. The CDR3, as DNA: TGTGCCAGCAGCCAAAGGGGGGGGAGGGGTTGGGGCAATCAGCCCCAGCATTTT. Filled out from reference TRBV28 and TRBJ1-5, the complete variable domain reads DVKVTQSSRYLVKRTGEKVFLECVQDMDHENMFWYRQDPGLGLRLIYFSYDVKMKEKGDIPEGYSVSREKKERFSLILESASTNQTSMYLCASSQRGGRGWGNQPQHFGDGTRLSIL.

The gene calls are TRBV5-1 and TRBJ2-4; D remains ambiguous. Germline V gives CDR1 SGHRS, CDR2 YFSETQ. V was trimmed by 0 bases and J by 0 bases, leaving 10 bases between them. CDR3 length: 16 residues. In nucleotides, the CDR3 is TGCGCCAGCAGCTTGGGTCCCCAACTAGCCAAAAACATTCAGTACTTC. Protein product: CASSLGPQLAKNIQYF.

The chain recombines TRBV10-1 with TRBJ2-1; maybe TRBD2 (6 bases). Germline CDR1 is WNHNN and CDR2 is SYGVQD (reference sequence). V was pared by 1 base and J by 7 bases, with 14 bases between. CDR3 size: 15 residues. CDR3 sequence: CASSEWRGEGNEQFF. For the CDR3, the DNA is TGCGCCAGCAGTGAGTGGCGGGGAGAAGGGAATGAGCAGTTCTTC.

With respect to this clone: Mismatch with germline at one junction end may stem from a read error. The chain uses TRBV4-1 and TRBJ1-4; D perhaps matches TRBD1 (6 bases). Germline CDR1 reads MGHRA; CDR2 reads YSYEKL. This CDR3 is 12 amino acids long. CDR3 residues: CASSQLSDRPHF. CDR3 bases: TGCGCCAGCAGCCAACTATCCGACAGGCCCCATTTT.

The chain links TRBV15 to TRBJ1-5; D is ambiguous. Germline lookup yields CDR1 LNHNV and CDR2 YYDKDF (reference sequence). The CDR3 consists of 14 residues. V dropped 8 bases and J dropped 3 bases, with 14 bases sitting between them. The CDR3 here is CATHRSFSNQPQHF. DNA for the CDR3: TGTGCCACCCATCGGTCCTTCTCCAATCAGCCCCAGCATTTT.

This clone has just a few counts. The CDR3 coding sequence is TGTGCCAGCAGTTGGGCGGTCGACAGGGCGTATCAGCCCCAGCATTTT. Translated, it gives CASSWAVDRAYQPQHF. V gene TRBV2 combines with J gene TRBJ1-5; 7 positions match TRBD1. Per the germline V gene, CDR1 is SNHLY and CDR2 is FYNNEI. V lost 5 bases and J lost 5; bases outside the gene matches: 12. The CDR3 has 16 residues.

In this sample, this clone turned up once. This sequence joins TRBV5-4 and TRBJ1-1; the D gene is possibly TRBD1 (5 bases). CDR1 and CDR2 from the germline V gene are SGHNT and YYREEE (reference sequence). The CDR3 runs to 14 residues. Trimming removed 2 bases from V and 6 bases from J, with 14 bases in between. The CDR3 spells CASSLLLGTSEAFF. In nucleotides, the CDR3 is TGTGCCAGCAGCTTATTATTGGGGACTTCTGAAGCTTTCTTT. Full variable domain (remainder filled in from reference TRBV5-4 and TRBJ1-1): ETGVTQSPTHLIKTRGQQVTLRCSSQSGHNTVSWYQQALGQGPQFIFQYYREEENGRGNFPPRFSGLQFPNYSSELNVNALELDDSALYLCASSLLLGTSEAFFGQGTRLTVV.

The rearrangement uses TRBV10-3 and TRBJ2-3; D remains unclear. Germline lookup yields CDR1 ENHRY and CDR2 SYGVKD. With 6 bases removed from V and 0 bases from J, the gap between germline ends came to 7 bases. The CDR3 loop spans 13 amino acids. The CDR3 nucleotides are TGTGCCATCAGGCAGTTGAGCACAGATACGCAGTATTTT. It codes for CAIRQLSTDTQYF.